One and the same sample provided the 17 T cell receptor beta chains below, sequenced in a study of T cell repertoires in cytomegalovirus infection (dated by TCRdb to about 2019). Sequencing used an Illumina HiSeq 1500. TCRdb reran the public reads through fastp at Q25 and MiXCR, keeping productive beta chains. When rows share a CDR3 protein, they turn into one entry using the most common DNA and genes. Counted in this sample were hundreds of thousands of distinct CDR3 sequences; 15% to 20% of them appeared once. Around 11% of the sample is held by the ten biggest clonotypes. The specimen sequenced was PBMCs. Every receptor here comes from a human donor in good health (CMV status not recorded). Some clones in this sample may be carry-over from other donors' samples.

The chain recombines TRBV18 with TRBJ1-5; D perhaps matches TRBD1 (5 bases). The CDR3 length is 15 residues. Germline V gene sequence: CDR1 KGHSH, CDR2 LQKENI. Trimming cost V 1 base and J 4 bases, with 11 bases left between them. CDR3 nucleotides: TGTGCCAGCTCACCACTCACAGGAGAAAATCAGCCCCAGCATTTT. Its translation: CASSPLTGENQPQHF.

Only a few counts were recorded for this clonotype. CDR3 residues: CASSLAPAGELFF. In DNA form, the CDR3 reads TGTGCCAGCAGTTTAGCGCCCGCCGGGGAGCTGTTTTTT. This chain uses TRBV12-3 or TRBV12-4 with TRBJ2-2; D is unclear. This CDR3 contains 13 residues. V lost 0 bases and J 6 bases, leaving 5 bases between the germline ends.

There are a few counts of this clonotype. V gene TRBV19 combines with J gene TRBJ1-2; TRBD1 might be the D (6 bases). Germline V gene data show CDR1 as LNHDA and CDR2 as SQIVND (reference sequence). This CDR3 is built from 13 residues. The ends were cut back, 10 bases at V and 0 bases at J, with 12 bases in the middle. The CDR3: CATKDRANYGYTF. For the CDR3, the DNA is TGTGCCACTAAGGACAGAGCTAACTATGGCTACACCTTC.

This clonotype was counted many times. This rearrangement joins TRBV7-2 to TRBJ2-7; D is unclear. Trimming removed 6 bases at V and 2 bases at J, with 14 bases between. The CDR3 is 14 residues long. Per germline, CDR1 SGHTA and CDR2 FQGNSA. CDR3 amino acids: CASRVDYSPYEQYF. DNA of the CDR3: TGTGCCAGCAGGGTCGATTATTCACCCTACGAGCAGTACTTC.

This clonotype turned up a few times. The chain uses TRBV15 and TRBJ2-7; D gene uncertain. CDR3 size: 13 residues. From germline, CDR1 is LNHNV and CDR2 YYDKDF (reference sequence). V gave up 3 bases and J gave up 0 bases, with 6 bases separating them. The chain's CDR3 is CATSRASSYEQYF. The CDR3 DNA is TGTGCCACCAGCAGGGCTAGCTCCTACGAGCAGTACTTC.

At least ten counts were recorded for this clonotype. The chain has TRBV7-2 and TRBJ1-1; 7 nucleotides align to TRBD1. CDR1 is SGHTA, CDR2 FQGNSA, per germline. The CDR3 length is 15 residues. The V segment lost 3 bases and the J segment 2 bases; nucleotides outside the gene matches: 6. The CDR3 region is CASSFGTVLNTEAFF. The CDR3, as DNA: TGTGCCAGCAGCTTCGGGACAGTTCTTAACACTGAAGCTTTCTTT.

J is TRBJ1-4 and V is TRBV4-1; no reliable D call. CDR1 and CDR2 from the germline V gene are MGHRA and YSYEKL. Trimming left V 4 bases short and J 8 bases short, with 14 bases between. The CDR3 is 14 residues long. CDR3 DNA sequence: TGCGCCAGCAGCCCGCAAGAACGGGAGGAAAAACTGTTTTTT. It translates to CASSPQEREEKLFF.

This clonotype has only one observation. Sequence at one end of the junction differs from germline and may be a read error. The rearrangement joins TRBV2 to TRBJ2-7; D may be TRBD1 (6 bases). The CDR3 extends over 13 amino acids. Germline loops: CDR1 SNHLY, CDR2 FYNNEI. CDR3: CTSRTGSSYEQYF. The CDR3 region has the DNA TGTACCAGCCGTACAGGGAGTTCCTACGAGCAGTACTTC.

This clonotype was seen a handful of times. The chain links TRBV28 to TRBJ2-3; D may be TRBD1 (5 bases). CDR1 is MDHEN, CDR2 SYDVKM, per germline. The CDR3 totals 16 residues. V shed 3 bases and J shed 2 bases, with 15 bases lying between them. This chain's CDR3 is CASSFSVGANTDTQYF. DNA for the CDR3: TGTGCCAGCAGTTTTAGTGTAGGGGCAAACACAGATACGCAGTATTTT.

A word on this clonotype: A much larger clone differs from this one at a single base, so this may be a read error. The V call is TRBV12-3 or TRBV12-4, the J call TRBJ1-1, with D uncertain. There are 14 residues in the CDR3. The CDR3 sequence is CAGSLAQARWGAFF. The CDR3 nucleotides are TGTGCCGGCAGTTTAGCTCAGGCCCGGTGGGGAGCTTTCTTT.

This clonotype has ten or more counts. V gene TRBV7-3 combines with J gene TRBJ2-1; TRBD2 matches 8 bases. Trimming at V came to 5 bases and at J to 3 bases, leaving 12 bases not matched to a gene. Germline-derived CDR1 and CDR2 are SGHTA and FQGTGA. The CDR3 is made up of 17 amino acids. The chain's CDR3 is CASSLSGGSGVYNEQFF. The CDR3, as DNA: TGTGCCAGCAGCCTATCGGGTGGTAGCGGGGTCTACAATGAGCAGTTCTTC.

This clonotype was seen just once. CDR3 nucleotide sequence: TGTGCCAGCTCAGTCCGACTAGCGGGGACAGATACGCAGTATTTT. Protein sequence: CASSVRLAGTDTQYF. The chain recombines TRBV18 with TRBJ2-3; 11 positions match TRBD2. The junction had 4 bases not matched to a gene; V was cut back by 5 bases and J by 3 bases. The germline V gene encodes CDR1 KGHSH and CDR2 LQKENI. This CDR3 has 15 residues.

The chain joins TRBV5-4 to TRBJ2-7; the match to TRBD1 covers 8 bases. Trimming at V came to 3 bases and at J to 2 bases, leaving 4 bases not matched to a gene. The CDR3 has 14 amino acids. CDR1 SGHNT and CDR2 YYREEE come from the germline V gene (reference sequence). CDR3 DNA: TGTGCCAGCAGCTGGAGGGACAGGCCCTACGAGCAGTACTTC. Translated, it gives CASSWRDRPYEQYF.

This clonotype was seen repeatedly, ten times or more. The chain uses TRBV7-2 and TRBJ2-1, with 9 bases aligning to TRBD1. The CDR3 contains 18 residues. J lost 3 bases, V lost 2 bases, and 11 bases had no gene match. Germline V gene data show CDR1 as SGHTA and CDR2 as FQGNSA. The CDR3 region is CASSLPPPGQGYYNEQFF. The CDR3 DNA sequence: TGTGCCAGCAGCTTACCCCCACCGGGACAGGGCTACTACAATGAGCAGTTCTTC.

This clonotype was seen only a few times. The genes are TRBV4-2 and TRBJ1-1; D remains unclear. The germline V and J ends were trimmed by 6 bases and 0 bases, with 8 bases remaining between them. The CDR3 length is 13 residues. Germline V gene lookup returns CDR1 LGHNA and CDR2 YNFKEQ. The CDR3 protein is CASRPYLNTEAFF. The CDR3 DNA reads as TGTGCCAGCAGGCCTTATTTGAACACTGAAGCTTTCTTT.

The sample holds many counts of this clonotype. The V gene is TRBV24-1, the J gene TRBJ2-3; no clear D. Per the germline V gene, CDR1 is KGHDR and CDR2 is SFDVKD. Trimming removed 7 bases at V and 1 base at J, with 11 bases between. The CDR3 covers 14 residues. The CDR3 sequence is CATRDSRGTDTQYF. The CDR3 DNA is TGTGCCACCAGGGATAGTAGAGGCACAGATACGCAGTATTTT.

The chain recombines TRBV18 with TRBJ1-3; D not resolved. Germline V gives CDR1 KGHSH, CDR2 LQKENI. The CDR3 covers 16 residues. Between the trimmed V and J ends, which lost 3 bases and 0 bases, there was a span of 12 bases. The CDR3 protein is CASSPIGDFSGNTIYF. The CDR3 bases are TGTGCCAGCTCACCGATAGGCGACTTCTCTGGAAACACCATATATTTT.